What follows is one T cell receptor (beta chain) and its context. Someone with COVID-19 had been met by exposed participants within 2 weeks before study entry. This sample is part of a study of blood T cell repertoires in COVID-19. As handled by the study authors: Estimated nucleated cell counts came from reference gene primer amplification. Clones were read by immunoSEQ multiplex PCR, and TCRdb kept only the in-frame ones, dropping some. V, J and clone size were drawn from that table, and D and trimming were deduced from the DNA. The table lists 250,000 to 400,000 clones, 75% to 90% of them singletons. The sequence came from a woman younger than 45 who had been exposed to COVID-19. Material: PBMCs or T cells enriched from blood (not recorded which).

The CDR3 reads CASSGRECQGTFEQFF. The DNA for the CDR3 is TGCGCCAGCAGTGGAAGAGAGTGTCAGGGGACCTTCGAGCAGTTCTTC. The chain recombines TRBV10-1 with TRBJ2-1; D is possibly TRBD1 (6 bases). CDR3 length: 16 residues. Germline assignment: CDR1 WNHNN and CDR2 SYGVQD (reference sequence). V was cut by 4 bases and J by 10 bases, with 23 bases left in between.